Listed below are T cell receptor beta chains from one sample, sequenced in a study of OX40 agonist ivuxolimab in advanced cancers. TCRdb's copy holds only in-frame clones and misses some; the assay was immunoSEQ multiplex PCR. The table records tens of thousands of clones, roughly 94% of them present only once. Sequencing was performed on CD4+ or CD8+ T cells sorted from blood, taken in a trial of the OX40 agonist ivuxolimab. Receptor source: an adult with an advanced solid tumor such as melanoma, head and neck, liver or kidney cancer. The CDR3 runs from the conserved cysteine through the conserved F or W. Fields, in order: D gene, J gene, V gene, clone size, CDR3 DNA, CDR3 protein. A D gene is named only where the DNA matches it firmly. Some rows have no size entry. The others give once, few or many, or a class for an expanded clone.

- TRBJ2-1 TRBV4-1 - TGCGCCAGCAGCCAAGATTCCGGGAGCTCCTACAATGAGCAGTTCTTC CASSQDSGSSYNEQFF
- TRBJ2-1 TRBV4-3 - TGCGCCAGCAGCCGCGAGACGGTGAACAATGAGCAGTTCTTC CASSRETVNNEQFF
- TRBJ2-5 TRBV10-3 - TGTGCCATCAGTGATCAGGGAACTTGGGAGACCCAGTACTTC CAISDQGTWETQYF
- TRBJ1-4 TRBV14 - TGTGCCAGCAGCCAAGAAACAGGGTTGAGTCGCGAAAAACTGTTTTTT CASSQETGLSREKLFF
TRBD2 TRBJ2-1 TRBV19 - TGTGCCAGTAGTACCTCGGGTAGCGGGAGGTCAATATACAATGAGCAGTTCTTC CASSTSGSGRSIYNEQFF
- TRBJ2-1 TRBV7-8 - TGTGCCAGCAGCCTTCTGGGGAGCTCCTACAATGAGCAGTTCTTC CASSLLGSSYNEQFF
TRBD2 TRBJ2-3 TRBV4-1 - TGCGCCAGCAGCGGGACTAGCGGGGGTCCCACCCCAGATACGCAGTATTTT CASSGTSGGPTPDTQYF
- TRBJ2-3 TRBV19 - TGTGCCAGTAGCCCCAGTCCGGGGACGCAGTATTTT CASSPSPGTQYF
- TRBJ2-2 TRBV11-2 - TGTGCCAGCAGCTGGGGCACCGGGGAGCTGTTTTTT CASSWGTGELFF
- TRBJ1-4 TRBV5-6 - TGTGCCAGCAGCTTGGTGGGAAACCATGAAAAACTGTTTTTT CASSLVGNHEKLFF
- TRBJ1-1 TRBV5-1 - TGCGCCAGCAGCTTGCGGTCAGAGAACACTGAAGCTTTCTTT CASSLRSENTEAFF
- TRBJ2-1 TRBV5-1 - TGCGCCAGCAGCTTGGCGGGGGCGGGGTACAATGAGCAGTTCTTC CASSLAGAGYNEQFF
TRBD2 TRBJ2-2 TRBV6-6 - TGTGCCAGCAGTTTGTTAGCGGGGACCACCGGGGAGCTGTTTTTT CASSLLAGTTGELFF
- TRBJ1-2 TRBV29-1 - TGCAGCGTTGGTGCTATCTATGGCTACACCTTC CSVGAIYGYTF
TRBD2 TRBJ2-5 TRBV11-2 - TGTGCCAGCAGGGAACTAGCGGGAGCCGGAGAGACCCAGTACTTC CASRELAGAGETQYF
- TRBJ1-4 TRBV2 - TGTGCCAGCAGTGAAGGACTGGTCGGAGACGAAAAACTGTTTTTT CASSEGLVGDEKLFF
- TRBJ2-1 TRBV7-9 - TGTGCCAGCAGCTTAGGAATGGACAGAGCGCAGGAGCAGTTCTTC CASSLGMDRAQEQFF
- TRBJ2-1 TRBV28 - TGTGCCAGCAGTTTAGCCATTTACAATGAGCAGTTCTTC CASSLAIYNEQFF
- TRBJ2-6 TRBV11-2 - TGTGCCAGCAGCCCGAATGGGGCCAACGTCCTGACTTTC CASSPNGANVLTF
- TRBJ1-1 TRBV27 - TGTGCCAGCAGCTTTGGTCCCCCGAACACTGAAGCTTTCTTT CASSFGPPNTEAFF
TRBD2 TRBJ2-3 TRBV9 - TGTGCCAGCAGCGCGTCTAGCGGAACCACAGATACGCAGTATTTT CASSASSGTTDTQYF
- TRBJ2-1 TRBV21-1 - TGTGCCAGCAGCAGTCGAGTAGCCTTCCGAGGGGGTTTAGCGGGAGTATCTCACAATGAGCAGTTCTTC CASSSRVAFRGGLAGVSHNEQFF
TRBD2 TRBJ2-1 TRBV7-9 once TGTGCCAGCAGCCTTCAGGGACTAGCGGGAGCTCGGCAGTTCTTC CASSLQGLAGARQFF
- TRBJ1-2 TRBV6-5 - TGTGCCAGCAGTTACTCGACAGCGCATAACTATGGCTACACCTTC CASSYSTAHNYGYTF
- TRBJ2-4 TRBV20-1 few TGCAGTGCTAGTTCCATGGGGATTCAGTACTTC CSASSMGIQYF
- TRBJ2-7 TRBV2 - TGTGCCAGCAGTGAAAACTACGAGCAGTACTTC CASSENYEQYF
- TRBJ2-5 TRBV19 - TGTGCCAGTAGTCTCACGCTCGGAGAGACCCAGTACTTC CASSLTLGETQYF
- TRBJ2-7 TRBV6-5 - TGTGCCAGCAGTGGGGGAACGGACAACTCCTACGAGCAGTACTTC CASSGGTDNSYEQYF
TRBD2 TRBJ2-1 TRBV11-1 - TGTGCCAGCAGCCCTAGCGGGGGGGTCTACAATGAGCAGTTCTTC CASSPSGGVYNEQFF
TRBD2 TRBJ2-5 TRBV9 - TGTGCCAGCAGCGCTAGCGGGAGGTCTTGGGAGACCCAGTACTTC CASSASGRSWETQYF
- TRBJ1-1 TRBV6-6 - TGTGCCAGCAGTCTCACCAGGGGATTAGGGACTGAAGCTTTCTTT CASSLTRGLGTEAFF
- TRBJ2-1 TRBV4-1 - TGCGCCAGCAGCCAAGATTTAGGAGGGAAACGGGATGAGCAGTTCTTC CASSQDLGGKRDEQFF
TRBD2 TRBJ2-1 TRBV5-8 - TGTGCCAGCAGCGGGGGACTACTTAGCTCCTACAATGAGCAGTTCTTC CASSGGLLSSYNEQFF
- TRBJ1-4 TRBV27 - TGTGCCAGCAGGGGTCAGGAGCGTGAAAAACTGTTTTTT CASRGQEREKLFF
TRBD1 TRBJ1-1 TRBV7-9 once TGTGCCAGCAGCCTAATTCCGGGACAGCCGAACACTGAAGCTTTCTTT CASSLIPGQPNTEAFF
- TRBJ2-7 TRBV7-8 - TGTGCCAGCAGCTTAACTCGTGGACAGTACTACGAGCAGTACTTC CASSLTRGQYYEQYF
- TRBJ2-1 TRBV6-5 - TGTGCCAGCAGTCAAGGGGCCGCCAATGAGCAGTTCTTC CASSQGAANEQFF
TRBD1 TRBJ2-6 TRBV10-3 - TGTGCCATCAGTGAGCAGGGGGCCCACTCTGGGGCCAACGTCCTGACTTTC CAISEQGAHSGANVLTF
- TRBJ2-7 TRBV11-1 - TGTGCCAGCAGTAGGGGTTACGAGCAGTACTTC CASSRGYEQYF
TRBD1 TRBJ2-7 TRBV2 - TGTGCCAGCTACAGGGGTTACGAGCAGTACTTC CASYRGYEQYF
- TRBJ1-4 TRBV25-1 - TGTGCCAGCAGTGACCCCTTTCGGGACATCACCAATGAAAAACTGTTTTTT CASSDPFRDITNEKLFF
TRBD2 TRBJ2-1 TRBV27 - TGTGCCAGCAGCACTAGCGGGGCAAGCTCCTACAATGAGCAGTTCTTC CASSTSGASSYNEQFF
- TRBJ2-7 TRBV11-3 once TGTGCCAGCAGCTTCGGGACGACCGCCTTCTACGAGCAGTACTTC CASSFGTTAFYEQYF
- TRBJ2-7 TRBV13 - TGTGCCAGCAGCTTAGGGGGACAAAACTACGAGCAGTACTTC CASSLGGQNYEQYF
- TRBJ1-1 TRBV19 - TGTGCCAGTAGGGGAGAAACAAACACTGAAGCTTTCTTT CASRGETNTEAFF